A single T cell receptor (beta chain) is shown here with its context. The antigen is unknown. TCRdb keeps only in-frame clones here, not all; method: immunoSEQ multiplex PCR. The data show approximately 60,000 clones, around four fifths seen once. This sample was included in a study of Tregs in tolerant kidney transplant recipients. The CDR3 covers 16 residues. Looked up from germline, CDR1 is MGHRA and CDR2 is YSYEKL. V shed 0 bases and J shed 2 bases, with 12 bases lying between them. Study results and caveats: This study did not directly address biological reproducibility.

This receptor was obtained from a human donor in good health. V usage is TRBV4-1 and J usage is TRBJ2-3; TRBD2 is a possible D gene (6 bases). The sequenced material came from CD4+ T cells from blood. The CDR3 DNA follows: TGCGCCAGCAGCCAAGAAGTGGCGGGGTACACAGATACGCAGTATTTT. Amino acid sequence: CASSQEVAGYTDTQYF.